What follows is one T cell receptor beta chain and its context. TCRdb re-derived calls from the 5' RACE reads in MiXCR, one entry per CDR3 protein. This repertoire shows just under 600,000 distinct CDR3 sequences, approximately 12% found once; its top ten account for roughly an eighth. V lost 4 bases, J lost 5 bases, and 12 bases lay in between. This CDR3 is 13 amino acids long. Looked up from germline, CDR1 is SQVTM and CDR2 is ANQGSEA. This record comes from a study of T cells after yellow fever vaccination. The material sequenced was PBMCs, taken on the day of the yellow fever booster vaccination. This chain links TRBV29-1 with TRBJ2-1; perhaps D is TRBD1 or TRBD2 (5 bases each). This receptor was identified in a man aged 25 to 40 who received the YFV17D yellow fever vaccine. CDR3 DNA sequence: TGCAGCGTTGTGTTGGGGGAAAACAATGAGCAGTTCTTC. Translating gives CSVVLGENNEQFF.